Here is one T cell receptor beta chain with its context. This sample was taken from a study of blood T cell repertoires in COVID-19. Study summary: Specimens from acute and convalescent COVID-19 originated in the United States, Italy and Spain.

Germline loops: CDR1 SGDLS, CDR2 YYNGEE. The CDR3 extends over 13 amino acids. V shed 4 bases and J shed 4 bases, with 11 bases lying between them. Sequencing was performed with immunoSEQ multiplex PCR; in TCRdb, only in-frame clones are kept and a portion is missing. The profile shows roughly 120,000 clones, approximately 80% of them singletons. Sequencing input: peripheral blood. The chain links TRBV9 to TRBJ1-2; D call uncertain. The receptor's source is a woman aged 40 to 50 with acute or convalescent COVID-19. CDR3 protein: CASSTVPAYGYTF. CDR3 bases: TGTGCCAGCAGCACAGTCCCAGCCTATGGCTACACCTTC.